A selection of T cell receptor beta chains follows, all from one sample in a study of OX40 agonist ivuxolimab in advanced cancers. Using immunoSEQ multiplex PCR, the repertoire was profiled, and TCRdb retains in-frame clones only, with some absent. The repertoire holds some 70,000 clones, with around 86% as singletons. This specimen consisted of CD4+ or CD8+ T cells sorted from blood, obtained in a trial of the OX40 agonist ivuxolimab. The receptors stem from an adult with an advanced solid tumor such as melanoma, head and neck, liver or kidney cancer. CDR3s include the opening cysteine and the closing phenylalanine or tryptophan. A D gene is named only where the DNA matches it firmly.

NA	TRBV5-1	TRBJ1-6	CASSPYGTSLNSPLHF
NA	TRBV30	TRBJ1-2	CARREPYGYTF
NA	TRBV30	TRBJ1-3	CAWNGGFSGNTIYF
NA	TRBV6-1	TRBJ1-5	CASSEIMRGRNQPQHF
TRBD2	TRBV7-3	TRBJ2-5	CASSLTGEQRDLQETQYF
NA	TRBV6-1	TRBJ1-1	CASSELRNTEAFF
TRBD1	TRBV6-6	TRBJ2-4	CASSRDRGIQYF
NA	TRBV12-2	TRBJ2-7	CASRLSRRGRPYEQYF
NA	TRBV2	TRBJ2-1	CASSETEPGNNEQFF
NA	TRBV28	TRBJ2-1	CASCPGGSYNEQFF
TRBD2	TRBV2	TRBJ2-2	CASKRDSGDTGELFF
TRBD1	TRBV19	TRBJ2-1	CASSIMGQVQIF
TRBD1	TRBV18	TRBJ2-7	CASSPGQGARYEQYF
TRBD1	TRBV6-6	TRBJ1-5	CATYAQGSNQPQHF
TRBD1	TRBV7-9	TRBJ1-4	CASSRTGLKEKLFF
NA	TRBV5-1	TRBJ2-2	CASSLQSSTGELFF
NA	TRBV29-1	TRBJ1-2	CSVFVSVSGYTF
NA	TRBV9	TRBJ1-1	CASSVASNTEAFF
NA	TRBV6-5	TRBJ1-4	CASSYTSTNEKLFF
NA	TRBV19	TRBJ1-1	CASTVWLNTEAFF
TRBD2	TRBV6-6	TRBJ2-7	CASGREGTSYEQYF
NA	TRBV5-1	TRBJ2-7	CASSGGLSQYEQYF